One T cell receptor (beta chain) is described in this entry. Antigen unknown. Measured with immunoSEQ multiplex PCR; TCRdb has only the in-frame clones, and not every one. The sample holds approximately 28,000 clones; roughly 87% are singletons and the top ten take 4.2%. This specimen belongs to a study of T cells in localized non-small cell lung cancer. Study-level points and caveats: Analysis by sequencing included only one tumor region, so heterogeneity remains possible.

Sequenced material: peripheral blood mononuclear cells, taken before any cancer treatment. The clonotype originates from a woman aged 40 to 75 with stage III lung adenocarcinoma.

The CDR3 sequence is CASSSTSNTEAFF. DNA for the CDR3: TGTGCCAGTAGTTCGACCTCGAACACTGAAGCTTTCTTT. The J gene is TRBJ1-1, the V gene TRBV19; D is ambiguous. This CDR3 has 13 amino acids. Germline V lookup: CDR1 LNHDA, CDR2 SQIVND (reference sequence). The V and J ends lost 5 bases and 1 base respectively, with 8 bases between them.